This T cell receptor (beta chain) was identified during a study of lymphopenia after photon versus proton radiotherapy. The table came from immunoSEQ multiplex PCR; TCRdb's copy has only in-frame clones and leaves some out. The sample shows about 49,000 clones, around 83% of them seen only once. The J segment lost 9 bases and the V segment lost 5 bases, leaving 16 bases of the junction unmatched. CDR1 is LNHDA, CDR2 SQIVND, per germline (reference sequence). The CDR3 is 17 amino acids. The sequence was obtained from a man in his fifties or sixties with gastric cancer. The V and J genes are TRBV19 and TRBJ2-1, with 10 positions matching TRBD2. Sequenced material: peripheral blood, taken from a patient treated with photon-based radiotherapy. DNA for the CDR3: TGTGCCAGTAGTCCCCGGGGTAGCGGGAGGCCCCTTTCTGAGCAGTTCTTC. Translated, it gives CASSPRGSGRPLSEQFF.